The T cell receptor beta chain under discussion was sequenced for a study of T cell responses to AZD1222 COVID-19 vaccine. As regards this clone: No antigen is known for it.

V gave up 1 base and J gave up 10 bases, with 13 bases separating them. In germline, CDR1 is LNHNV, CDR2 YYDKDF (reference sequence). This CDR3 spans 14 amino acids. This table comes from immunoSEQ multiplex PCR, and its TCRdb copy is limited to in-frame clones, with some not included. The table has about 140,000 clones, about 94% seen once. Whole-study results and caveats: The number of AZD1222 recipients seropositive at baseline was only 5 to 7. Two AZD1222 doses significantly raised spike-specific TCR breadth and depth over controls. In a largely white British group with more females than males, clonal diversity was possibly underestimated.

This sequence originates from an adult who received the AZD1222 COVID-19 vaccine. Material: peripheral blood, obtained 28 days after the second AZD1222 dose. The chain uses TRBV15 and TRBJ1-4; a possible D gene is TRBD1 (5 bases). As DNA, the CDR3 is TGTGCCACCAGCAGAGGCAGGGAAGGATCAAAACTGTTTTTT. Its translation is CATSRGREGSKLFF. Full variable domain (outside the CDR3, taken from reference TRBV15 and TRBJ1-4): DAMVIQNPRYQVTQFGKPVTLSCSQTLNHNVMYWYQQKSSQAPKLLFHYYDKDFNNEADTPDNFQSRRPNTSFCFLDIRSPGLGDTAMYLCATSRGREGSKLFFGSGTQLSVL.